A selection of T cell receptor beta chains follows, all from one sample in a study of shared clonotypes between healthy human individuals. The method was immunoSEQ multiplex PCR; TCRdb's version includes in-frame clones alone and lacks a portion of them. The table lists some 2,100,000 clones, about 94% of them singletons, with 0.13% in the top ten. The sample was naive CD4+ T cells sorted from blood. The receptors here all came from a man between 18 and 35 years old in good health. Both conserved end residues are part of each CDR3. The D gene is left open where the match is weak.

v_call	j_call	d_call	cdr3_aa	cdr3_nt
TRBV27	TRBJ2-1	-	CASSLFQPGPSLNEQFF	TGTGCCAGCAGTTTATTTCAGCCGGGACCTAGCCTGAATGAGCAGTTCTTC
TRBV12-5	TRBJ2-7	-	CASGLFRQASSYEQYF	TGTGCTAGTGGTTTATTCAGACAGGCCAGCTCCTACGAGCAGTACTTC
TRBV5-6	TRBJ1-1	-	CASSLGQGTIEAFF	TGTGCCAGCAGCTTGGGGCAGGGGACCATTGAAGCTTTCTTT
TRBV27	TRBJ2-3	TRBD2	CASSRGLAGTGAQYF	TGTGCCAGCAGCCGAGGACTAGCGGGCACGGGGGCGCAGTATTTT
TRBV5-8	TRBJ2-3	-	CASSRGTDTQYF	TGTGCCAGCAGCCGGGGGACAGATACGCAGTATTTT
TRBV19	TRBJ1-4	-	CASSPEPRRNEKLFF	TGTGCCAGTAGTCCCGAACCTCGGAGGAATGAAAAACTGTTTTTT
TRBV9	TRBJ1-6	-	CASSGQGYGQISYNSPLHF	TGTGCCAGCAGCGGCCAGGGGTACGGACAGATCTCCTATAATTCACCCCTCCACTTT
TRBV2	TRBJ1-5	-	CASRADKPSSNQPQHF	TGTGCCAGCAGGGCCGACAAGCCTTCTAGCAATCAGCCCCAGCATTTT
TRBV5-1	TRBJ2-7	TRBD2	CASSVLAGGLYEQYF	TGCGCCAGCAGCGTATTAGCGGGCGGTCTCTACGAGCAGTACTTC
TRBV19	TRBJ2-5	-	CASSLLDGTQYF	TGTGCCAGTAGTCTTCTGGACGGAACCCAGTACTTC
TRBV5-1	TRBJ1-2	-	CASSSVSGVDYGYTF	TGCGCCAGCAGCTCGGTGTCAGGGGTTGACTATGGCTACACCTTC
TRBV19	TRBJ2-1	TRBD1	CASSIYGTGVEREQFF	TGTGCCAGTAGTATTTACGGGACAGGGGTTGAGCGGGAGCAGTTCTTC
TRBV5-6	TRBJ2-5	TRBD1	CASSSWTGGPNGFQETQYF	TGTGCCAGCAGTTCCTGGACAGGGGGCCCCAATGGATTTCAAGAGACCCAGTACTTC